A single sample is the source of the 10 T cell receptor beta chains below, sequenced in a study of blood T cell repertoires in COVID-19 (TCRdb year 2020). Libraries were built with the immunoSEQ multiplex PCR assay. The immuneACCESS repertoire file appears here via TCRdb, limited to in-frame rearrangements. These files lack a portion of the clones; in checked studies, under half of the deficit traces to unresolved V genes, and the cause of the others is not known. The sample profile shows around 120,000 clones; 65% to 80% of them were found once. Roughly 6.2% of the sample is held by the ten biggest clonotypes. Sequenced material: peripheral blood. The receptors stem from a man between 65 and 85 years old with acute or convalescent COVID-19.

J is TRBJ2-3 and V is TRBV4-1, with D hard to call. The V end was cut by 0 bases, the J end by 11 bases, with 12 bases between. This CDR3 has 13 residues. Germline V gene lookup returns CDR1 MGHRA and CDR2 YSYEKL. DNA for the CDR3: TGCGCCAGCAGCCAAGATACAGAGACGGTGCAGTATTTT. Translation: CASSQDTETVQYF.

This rearrangement joins TRBV6-2 or TRBV6-3 to TRBJ1-5, with 7 bases identical to TRBD1. The germline CDR1 and CDR2 sequences are MNHEY and SVGEGT. The CDR3 runs to 15 residues. Losses at the gene ends were 6 bases for V and 3 bases for J; bases not matched to a gene: 8. CDR3 protein: CASSPGQSSNQPQHF. The CDR3 DNA follows: TGTGCCAGCAGCCCGGGACAGTCGTCCAATCAGCCCCAGCATTTT.

The chain couples TRBV5-5 to TRBJ1-5, with D unresolved. Germline V CDR1 and CDR2: SGHKS, YYEKEE (reference sequence). This CDR3 has 13 amino acids. V was trimmed by 0 bases and J by 5 bases, leaving 6 bases between them. CDR3: CASSLAVDQPQHF. The CDR3 region has the DNA TGTGCCAGCAGCTTGGCAGTGGATCAGCCCCAGCATTTT.

This chain links TRBV3-1 (or the pseudogene TRBV3-2) with TRBJ1-6; D uncertain. This CDR3 comprises 13 residues. With 1 base removed from V and 9 bases from J, the gap between germline ends came to 7 bases. Germline lookup yields CDR1 LGHDT and CDR2 YNNKEL (reference sequence). CDR3 protein: CASSQGAGSPLHF. The CDR3 DNA is TGTGCCAGCAGCCAAGGGGCTGGTTCACCCCTCCACTTT.

The rearrangement uses TRBV5-1 and TRBJ1-4, with D maybe TRBD1 (5 bases). CDR3 length equals 15 residues. V lost 4 bases, J lost 8 bases, and 18 bases lay in between. Germline CDR1 is SGHRS and CDR2 is YFSETQ. The CDR3 DNA follows: TGCGCCAGCAGCCTGCTGGGGGAGGCGGGGGAAAAACTGTTTTTT. Translating it yields CASSLLGEAGEKLFF.

The genes are TRBV9 and TRBJ1-5, with D possibly matching TRBD1 (6 bases). This CDR3 spans 15 amino acids. Germline lookup yields CDR1 SGDLS and CDR2 YYNGEE. Trimming took 3 bases from V and 5 from J, leaving 15 bases between them. CDR3 in amino acids: CASSASTGFDQPQHF. CDR3 DNA sequence: TGTGCCAGCAGCGCCTCAACAGGGTTCGATCAGCCCCAGCATTTT.

This clone was found a few times. DNA for the CDR3: TGCAGCGTTGAAGACCCCAGGGTGGAGTATGGCTACACCTTC. It translates to CSVEDPRVEYGYTF. V usage is TRBV29-1 and J usage is TRBJ1-2; D possibly corresponds to TRBD1 (5 bases). CDR3 size: 14 residues. Germline-derived CDR1 and CDR2 are SQVTM and ANQGSEA. Trimming cost V 0 bases and J 5 bases, with 13 bases left between them.

This clone is a singleton in its sample. V gene TRBV7-2 combines with J gene TRBJ2-5, with a weak D call TRBD2 (6 bases). This CDR3 is built from 14 residues. Germline assignment: CDR1 SGHTA and CDR2 FQGNSA. V shed 1 base and J shed 5 bases, with 11 bases lying between them. The CDR3 DNA is TGTGCCAGCAGCTTAGACGGCGGGGCGGAGACCCAGTACTTC. Translated, it gives CASSLDGGAETQYF.

In its sample, this clone was seen a few times. The chain couples TRBV7-9 to TRBJ1-1; 7 bases are shared with TRBD1. Germline CDR1 and CDR2: SEHNR and FQNEAQ (reference sequence). V trimming: 7 bases; J trimming: 5 bases; junction bases outside the gene matches: 7. CDR3 size: 13 residues. The CDR3 coding sequence is TGTGCCAGCAAGCGACAGGGAGAGACTGAAGCTTTCTTT. Its protein product is CASKRQGETEAFF. The full variable domain, completed using reference TRBV7-9 and TRBJ1-1, is DTGVSQNPRHKITKRGQNVTFRCDPISEHNRLYWYRQTLGQGPEFLTYFQNEAQLEKSRLLSDRFSAERPKGSFSTLEIQRTEQGDSAMYLCASKRQGETEAFFGQGTRLTVV.

The count of this clone is one. This chain uses TRBV6-7 with TRBJ2-5; TRBD1 matches at 7 bases. TRBV6-7 is known as an ORF, though its function is uncertain. CDR3 length: 14 amino acids. The V and J ends lost 0 bases and 3 bases, in that order; junction bases with no gene match: 1. CDR3 amino acids: CASSYSGTEETQYF. The CDR3, as DNA: TGTGCCAGCAGTTACTCCGGGACAGAAGAGACCCAGTACTTC.